This T cell receptor beta chain appears in the sequencing data of a study of cytomegalovirus exposure and HLA in healthy donors listed by TCRdb under 2017. Broadly, across the study: An earlier analysis of some 600 of the donors reported 276 Gb of sequence data and 95 million to 130 million unique TCR beta sequences obtained from about 170 million T cells. In addition to the first cohort of roughly 700 subjects, a separate validation cohort of 120 different subjects was used. The number of donors typed differed by locus, with roughly 629-640 for A, B, C, DRB1 and DQB1, around 520 for DQA1, over 600 for DPA1, and over 400 for DPB1. Of the 398 genotyped donors, 65% to 90% were placed in the genetic ancestry cluster associated with self-reported Caucasian donors. An earlier analysis of 587 of the donors used high-throughput TCR beta sequencing to judge whether each TCR beta V gene segment behaved as functional or pseudogenic. The T cell repertoires of 666 subjects were profiled by immunosequencing and related to cytomegalovirus serostatus. Among 398 genotyped donors of the cohort, an average of approximately 240,000 unique TCR beta nucleotide sequences were sequenced per donor, roughly 20% of them non-productive. To predict cytomegalovirus infection status, the study brought together high-throughput TCR immunosequencing, statistical association of individual TCRs with disease status, and machine learning. Genome-wide SNP genotypes for about 55% of the 666 donors were used in a later genetic analysis, which treated that subset as a discovery cohort. The study aimed to test whether signatures of past pathogen exposure could be identified by cataloging public T cell receptors. To study patterns of TCR occurrence, a later analysis re-analyzed previously published TCR beta repertoires from several hundred donors and added high-resolution HLA genotyping. Every repertoire in the discovery cohort had been generated on one and the same sequencing platform. Donor age, sex, ethnicity and CMV serostatus were compiled alongside the repertoire data. Both class I and class II loci were covered by HLA typing, at four-digit resolution. Rather than drawing on any new phenotypic data, the later analysis identified candidate immune exposures from TCR beta sequences and the way those sequences occurred across donors. About 300 gigabases of sequencing data and tens of millions of unique TCR sequences made up an early release that covered 640 HLA-typed donors. Because of strong linkage in the cohort, roughly 5 DR-DQ haplotypes were treated as single units for association and clustering.

Worth noting for this clone: It has no known antigen specificity.

The cohort was made up of roughly 670 healthy bone marrow donors. At the time of sampling, all cohort members were nominally healthy, though unrecorded immune exposures were likely present. The donor tested CMV seronegative and was one of the 352 seronegative cohort members. A peripheral blood sample was collected from each donor, and TCR beta sequencing was performed on peripheral blood mononuclear cells. The Qiagen DNeasy Blood Extraction Kit was used to extract genomic DNA from the blood cell samples. CDR1 and CDR2 are drawn from the germline V gene: SGHRS, YFSETQ. V was cut back by 0 bases and J by 4 bases, leaving a gap of 12 bases between them. Counted from cysteine to phenylalanine, this CDR3 has 15 amino acids. Only CDR3 DNA remains: 45 bases, in frame from the first base. What the study reported, not specific to this receptor: Immune exposure information for the cohort was limited to CMV serostatus. This cohort had only TCR beta chains sequenced, and the lack of alpha or paired-chain data limited which features could be detected. In a later analysis, 16,951 TCR beta sequences were associated with specific HLA alleles at a false discovery rate of 0.05. When HLA alleles, especially DR and DQ, strongly co-occurred, attributing TCR associations to individual alleles was difficult. Seventeen rarely observed V segments, including chromosome 9 orphons, were excluded from the earlier analysis of some 590 of the donors because counts were too low. Some IMGT-functional V segments, including TRBV6-2 and TRBV6-3, could not be told apart with the 87-base-pair reads, so those segments were excluded. The authors suggested that the approach could potentially be extended to other disease states and immunological phenotypes. A later analysis reported that several top co-occurrence clusters appeared linked to parvovirus B19, influenza, CMV and Epstein-Barr virus. An earlier analysis of some 590 of the donors showed that most TCR beta V segments appeared in productive rearrangements either about 90% or about 30% of the time, which broadly matched IMGT annotations. The sequencing pipeline was judged likely to have produced a cluster of highly shared sequence variants as a technical artifact. The classifier was reported to diagnose cytomegalovirus status with high specificity and sensitivity in both the original and validation cohorts. Linkage disequilibrium might explain the correlated functional status among segregating V segments, but an unknown experimental factor could not be excluded. Roughly uniform sequencing depth across donors was assumed in presence/absence analyses, although this assumption may not hold. The study listed 170 or so TCR beta chains as associated with cytomegalovirus. A later analysis found that HLA-associated TCR beta chains were more clonally expanded and had lower generation probabilities than equally common non-associated chains. Across donors, most TCR sequences were observed very rarely, whereas some public TCRs were present in many individuals. An association between a missense DCLRE1C variant and V-gene and J-gene trimming of TCR beta chains was found in a later genetic analysis and replicated in an independent cohort. In a later analysis, TCR association rates were found to vary across HLA loci, with the most associated TCRs seen for DRB1 alleles and the fewest for HLA-C alleles. Three of the identified cytomegalovirus-associated TCR beta chains were confirmed in vitro to be specific for cytomegalovirus antigens. Most CMV-associated TCR beta chains appeared to be HLA-restricted in a later analysis, and the HLA associations seemed to be driven largely by CMV exposure. In a later genetic analysis, fewer N-insertions in productive TCRs were reported among donors in an Asian-associated ancestry cluster than the roughly 710-donor mean. Because HLA typing was unavailable for some donors at each locus, only the typed subset was used in association tests. A further reported finding was that TCR beta sequences accurately predicted the HLA-A and HLA-B alleles for most subjects in the first cohort.

Library prep was done by the immunoSEQ multiplex PCR assay. A mixture of 60 forward primers for TCR Vbeta segments and 13 reverse primers for TCR Jbeta segments was used in the multiplex PCR. The CDR3 region of rearranged TCR beta genes was amplified from genomic DNA by a multiplex PCR assay. The amplified TCR beta libraries were sequenced on the Illumina HiSeq System as 87-base-pair reads. In the source study's methods: A later analysis tallied approximately 87 million unique TCR beta chains across the 666 repertoires, and approximately 12 million of those chains were shared by two or more donors. To remove PCR and sequencing errors, raw reads were error-corrected and collapsed into unique sequences using a nearest-neighbor algorithm that merged closely related sequences. CDR3 sequences were aligned to IMGT reference sequences to assign V, D and J gene segments. For a sequence to be retained, a match of at least six nucleotides was required to both a V gene segment and a J gene segment. Rearrangements were classified as productive when the CDR3 lacked stop codons and remained in frame with V and J, and all other rearrangements were classified as non-productive. Following IMGT convention, CDR3 was defined as the stretch from the second conserved V-encoded cysteine to the conserved J-encoded phenylalanine. The earlier analysis of 587 of the donors excluded sequences that lacked an unambiguous match to a single V gene segment. In an earlier analysis of some 590 of the donors, a V segment was called functional when productive rearrangements were above 56.7%, and segregating when the standard deviation between donors exceeded 5%. A statistical classification framework was built to diagnose cytomegalovirus status from the catalog of TCR beta chain sequences. In a later analysis, TCR nucleotide sequences were compared against IMGT/GENE-DB human TR gene sequences so that V and J genes could be assigned. In a later analysis, CDR3 sequences and most-parsimonious VDJ recombination scenarios were assigned using the TCRdist pipeline. In a later analysis, each TCR beta chain was defined by its CDR3 amino acid sequence together with its V-gene family, and reads without a unique V-gene family were excluded. In a later analysis, 450 to 600 highly shared, low-generation-probability nucleotide sequences were removed to address suspected cross-contamination and a sequencing artifact. For each public chain, a later analysis derived a clonal expansion index from normalized ranks of inferred template counts within each repertoire. In a later analysis, generation probabilities were computed with a VDJ recombination model fitted to out-of-frame rearrangements, and the resulting probabilities were checked against IGoR. In a later analysis, hypergeometric tests were used to score TCR-TCR, TCR-HLA and TCR-CMV co-occurrence, with a repertoire-size bias correction applied to TCR pairs. To estimate false discovery rates, a later analysis permuted the HLA or CMV assignments 20 times. In a later analysis, co-occurring TCRs were grouped using DBSCAN, with TCRdist sequence similarity added in when clustering inside HLA-allele-positive subsets. Repertoires with fewer than 30,000 or more than 120,000 public chains were left out of co-occurrence clustering, as were five repertoires with anomalous nucleotide sharing. TCRdb took over this immuneACCESS table, retaining in-frame rearrangements with V and J assigned. Such tables are incomplete; in checked studies, under half of the missing clones stem from an unresolved V gene, and the remainder is unexplained. The V and J calls and clone size are taken from that table; D and trimming were inferred from the DNA. For this sample, the table gives under 200,000 clones. Of the sample, 6.5% is held by the ten largest clones.

The sequence came from a man aged 25 to 40 in good health and CMV-seronegative. The chain couples TRBV5-1 to TRBJ2-3; TRBD2 is perhaps the D gene, given 7 matching bases. Specimen: PBMCs. The DNA is TGCGCCAGCAGCTTGGAGGGGGGGAGGGCAGATACGCAGTATTTT. Its coded protein is CASSLEGGRADTQYF. When the CDR3 is completed using the reference TRBV5-1 and TRBJ2-3 genes on either side, the full variable domain is KAGVTQTPRYLIKTRGQQVTLSCSPISGHRSVSWYQQTPGQGLQFLFEYFSETQRNKGNFPGRFSGRQFSNSRSEMNVSTLELGDSALYLCASSLEGGRADTQYFGPGTRLTVL.